This T cell receptor (beta chain) was identified in a study of T cells after posttransplantation cyclophosphamide. Study conclusions and caveats: TRB overlap between skin or GI tissue T cells and blood was limited. Recipient CMV seropositivity and CMV reactivation strongly tracked TRB clonality. Later blood repertoires were often dominated by clones from the donor CD8+ memory compartment.

The table came from immunoSEQ multiplex PCR; TCRdb's copy has only in-frame clones and leaves some out. The sample shows thousands of clones, roughly 80% of them seen only once. Notes on this clone: Its target is unknown.

This receptor was identified in a man younger than 40 with a blood cancer, CMV-positive, and with a related stem cell donor. Sequenced sample: PBMCs.

DNA for the CDR3: TGTGCCAGCAGCTTACCCGGGGGACGGAACCAAATGCCCCAGTACTTC. Residues: CASSLPGGRNQMPQYF. This chain joins TRBV7-8 and TRBJ2-5, with a possible D match to TRBD2 (6 bases). V was pared by 2 bases and J by 9 bases, with 22 bases between. This CDR3 has 16 amino acids. From germline, CDR1 is SGHVS and CDR2 FQNEAQ.